This T cell receptor beta chain was sequenced for a study of blood T cell repertoires in COVID-19. Libraries were prepared by immunoSEQ multiplex PCR; TCRdb keeps only in-frame clonotypes and omits some of them. Seen here are roughly 120,000 clones, 75% to 90% observed once, and the top ten hold roughly 1.9%. Sequencing was done on a sample of peripheral blood. This clonotype was sampled from a man between 65 and 85 years old with acute or convalescent COVID-19.

The chain's CDR3 is CASRPRDREDSPLHF. CDR3 nucleotides: TGTGCCAGCAGACCCCGCGACAGGGAGGATTCACCCCTCCACTTT. The chain has TRBV2 and TRBJ1-6, with 7 bases fitting TRBD1. The CDR3 totals 15 residues. Looked up from germline, CDR1 is SNHLY and CDR2 is FYNNEI. Trimming at V came to 6 bases and at J to 8 bases, leaving 10 bases not matched to a gene.